Below, 14 T cell receptor beta chains from the same sample are listed, as sequenced in a study of blood T cell repertoires in COVID-19. The protocol was immunoSEQ multiplex PCR, while the TCRdb copy is restricted to in-frame clones and leaves out a portion. The sample has about 180,000 clones, around 80% seen once; the top ten hold over 9.5%. The sample comprised peripheral blood. Source of these receptors: a woman older than 75 with COVID-19, enrolled during active disease.

V usage is TRBV6-6 and J usage is TRBJ2-3, with 12 nucleotides matching TRBD2. CDR1 is MNHNY, CDR2 SVGAGI, per germline (reference sequence). V gave up 4 bases and J gave up 3 bases; unmatched junction bases: 5. This CDR3 is built from 16 residues. The CDR3 region has the DNA TGTGCCAGCAGTTTGCGACTAGCGGGAGCGACAGATACGCAGTATTTT. Translating gives CASSLRLAGATDTQYF.

V usage is TRBV6-6 and J usage is TRBJ2-1; 8 bases align to TRBD2. With V trimmed by 6 bases and J by 9 bases, 13 bases remained unmatched. This CDR3 is built from 15 residues. Germline-derived CDR1 and CDR2 are MNHNY and SVGAGI (reference sequence). The CDR3 bases are TGTGCCAGCAGACCAGGACTAGCCCGGTCCCTTGAGCAGTTCTTC. Its translation: CASRPGLARSLEQFF.

This chain joins TRBV3-1 (or the pseudogene TRBV3-2) and TRBJ2-1, with 7 positions matching TRBD2. J gave up 4 bases and V 6 bases, and 9 bases lay outside the gene matches. CDR3 size: 15 residues. The V gene's germline CDR1 is LGHDT and CDR2 YNNKEL (reference sequence). CDR3 amino acids: CASSLRDYGYNEQFF. In nucleotides, the CDR3 is TGTGCCAGCAGTCTTCGGGACTACGGTTACAATGAGCAGTTCTTC.

A single count supports this clone. This chain joins TRBV11-2 and TRBJ2-5, with D perhaps matching TRBD1 (6 bases). Germline CDR1 is SGHAT and CDR2 is FQNNGV. V lost 3 bases and J 0 bases, leaving 14 bases between the germline ends. This CDR3 contains 16 residues. CDR3 protein: CASSFSTGRYQETQYF. The CDR3 DNA reads TGTGCCAGCAGCTTCTCGACAGGCAGGTACCAAGAGACCCAGTACTTC.

This clone has more than one count but fewer than ten. This rearrangement joins TRBV28 to TRBJ1-2; a possible D gene is TRBD1 (6 bases). V was cut by 5 bases and J by 4 bases, with 14 bases left in between. CDR1 and CDR2 (germline): MDHEN, SYDVKM. CDR3 size: 14 residues. CDR3 residues: CASSPWGGPYGYTF. DNA of the CDR3: TGTGCCAGCAGTCCCTGGGGGGGCCCCTATGGCTACACCTTC.

This clone was observed a few times. The chain joins TRBV9 to TRBJ2-2, with 8 bases matching TRBD2. The germline CDR1 and CDR2 sequences are SGDLS and YYNGEE. This CDR3 region has 18 residues. V lost 0 bases and J lost 7; bases outside the gene matches: 14. CDR3 bases: TGTGCCAGCAGCGTAGGCCCAGCGGGGGACCGACGCCGCGGGGAGCTGTTTTTT. This sequence encodes CASSVGPAGDRRRGELFF.

The chain carries TRBV11-3 and TRBJ2-1; the match to TRBD2 covers 13 bases. The ends lost 1 base at V and 8 bases at J; junction bases unmatched: 2. Germline V gene lookup returns CDR1 SGHNT and CDR2 YENEEA. The CDR3 contains 15 residues. CDR3 sequence reads: CASSLGLAGGHEQFF. CDR3 DNA: TGTGCCAGCAGCTTAGGACTAGCGGGGGGACATGAGCAGTTCTTC.

The V call is TRBV19, the J call TRBJ2-7; no firm D call. The CDR3 length is 14 residues. Germline CDR1 reads LNHDA; CDR2 reads SQIVND (reference sequence). Trimming took 4 bases from V and 1 from J, leaving 11 bases between them. The CDR3 DNA sequence: TGTGCCAGTAGTAAAACAGAAGATTCCTACGAGCAGTACTTC. Protein: CASSKTEDSYEQYF.

This clone was recorded once. The genes are TRBV29-1 and TRBJ2-5; D not resolved. V shed 4 bases and J shed 5 bases, with 14 bases lying between them. The CDR3 contains 13 residues. CDR1 SQVTM and CDR2 ANQGSEA come from the germline V gene. The CDR3 DNA reads as TGCAGCGTTGTGTGGGTACGGGTGGAGACCCAGTACTTC. Its protein is CSVVWVRVETQYF. The variable domain in full, with the rest retrieved from reference TRBV29-1 and TRBJ2-5, is SAVISQKPSRDICQRGTSLTIQCQVDSQVTMMFWYRQQPGQSLTLIATANQGSEATYESGFVIDKFPISRPNLTFSTLTVSNMSPEDSSIYLCSVVWVRVETQYFGPGTRLLVL.

V and J are TRBV9 and TRBJ1-2; D ambiguous. Deletions cut 4 bases from V and 3 bases from J, with 13 bases between. The CDR3 covers 14 residues. Per germline, CDR1 SGDLS and CDR2 YYNGEE. The CDR3 sequence is CASSPRDTDYGYTF. DNA for the CDR3: TGTGCCAGCAGCCCCCGAGACACCGACTATGGCTACACCTTC.

V is TRBV20-1 and J is TRBJ1-2, with D hard to call. Trimming shortened V by 3 bases and J by 2 bases, and 4 bases separated the two germline ends. The CDR3 runs to 11 residues. CDR1 DFQATT and CDR2 SNEGSKA come from the germline V gene (reference sequence). CDR3 sequence reads: CSASLNYGYTF. DNA of the CDR3: TGCAGTGCTAGCCTGAACTATGGCTACACCTTC.

The chain recombines TRBV27 with TRBJ2-1; 7 nucleotides line up with TRBD2. The germline V gene encodes CDR1 MNHEY and CDR2 SMNVEV (reference sequence). The CDR3 runs to 17 residues. V trimming: 2 bases; J trimming: 9 bases; junction bases outside the gene matches: 16. The CDR3 region has the DNA TGTGCCAGCAGTTTACCCCACCCTTTTGGGGGGGGGAGTGAGCAGTTCTTC. As protein: CASSLPHPFGGGSEQFF.

This clone showed up just once. The CDR3 spells CASSSTENYGYTF. The CDR3 bases are TGTGCCAGCAGCTCGACAGAAAACTATGGCTACACCTTC. The chain links TRBV4-2 to TRBJ1-2; tentative D call: TRBD1 (5 bases). Germline values: CDR1 LGHNA, CDR2 YNFKEQ. Between the trimmed V and J ends, which lost 5 bases and 2 bases, there was a span of 9 bases. CDR3 size: 13 residues.

The chain links TRBV2 to TRBJ2-2; D perhaps matches TRBD1 (5 bases). The V end lost 7 bases, the J end lost 1 base, and 10 bases lay between the germline ends. Germline CDR1 reads SNHLY; CDR2 reads FYNNEI. CDR3 length equals 14 residues. The DNA for the CDR3 is TGTGCCAGCAACTTTGACAGGAACACCGGGGAGCTGTTTTTT. The encoded protein is CASNFDRNTGELFF. The variable domain in full, with the rest retrieved from reference TRBV2 and TRBJ2-2, is EPEVTQTPSHQVTQMGQEVILRCVPISNHLYFYWYRQILGQKVEFLVSFYNNEISEKSEIFDDQFSVERPDGSNFTLKIRSTKLEDSAMYFCASNFDRNTGELFFGEGSRLTVL.